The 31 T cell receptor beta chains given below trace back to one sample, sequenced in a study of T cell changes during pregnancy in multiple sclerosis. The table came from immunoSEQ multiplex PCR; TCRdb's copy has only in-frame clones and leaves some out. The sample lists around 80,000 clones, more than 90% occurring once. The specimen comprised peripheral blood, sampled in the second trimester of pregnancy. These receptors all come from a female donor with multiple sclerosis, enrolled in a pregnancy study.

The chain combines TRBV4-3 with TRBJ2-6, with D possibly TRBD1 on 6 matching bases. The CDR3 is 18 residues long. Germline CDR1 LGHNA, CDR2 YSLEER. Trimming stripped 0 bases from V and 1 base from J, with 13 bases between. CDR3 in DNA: TGCGCCAGCAGCCAAGACGTCACCAGGGGTTCTGGGGCCAACGTCCTGACTTTC. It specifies CASSQDVTRGSGANVLTF.

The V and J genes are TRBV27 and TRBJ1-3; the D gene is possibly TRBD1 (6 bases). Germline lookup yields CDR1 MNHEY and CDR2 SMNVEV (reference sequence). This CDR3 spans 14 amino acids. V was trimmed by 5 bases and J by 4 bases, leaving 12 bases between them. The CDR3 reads CASSPQGLGNTIYF. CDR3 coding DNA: TGTGCCAGCAGTCCCCAGGGGTTAGGAAACACCATATATTTT.

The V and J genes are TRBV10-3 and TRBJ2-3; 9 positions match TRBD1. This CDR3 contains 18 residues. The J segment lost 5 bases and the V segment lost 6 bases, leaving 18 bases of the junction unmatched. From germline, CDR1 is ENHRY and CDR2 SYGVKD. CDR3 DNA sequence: TGTGCCATCAGGGGGGGGACAGGGCTTCCCCTAAGCTTAGATACGCAGTATTTT. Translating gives CAIRGGTGLPLSLDTQYF.

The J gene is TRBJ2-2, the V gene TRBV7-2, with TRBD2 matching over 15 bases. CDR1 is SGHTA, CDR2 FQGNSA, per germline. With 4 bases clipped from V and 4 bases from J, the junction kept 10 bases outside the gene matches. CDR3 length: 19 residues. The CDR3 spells CASSSPLGLAGGATGELFF. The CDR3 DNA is TGTGCCAGCAGCTCCCCCCTAGGACTAGCGGGAGGGGCCACCGGGGAGCTGTTTTTT.

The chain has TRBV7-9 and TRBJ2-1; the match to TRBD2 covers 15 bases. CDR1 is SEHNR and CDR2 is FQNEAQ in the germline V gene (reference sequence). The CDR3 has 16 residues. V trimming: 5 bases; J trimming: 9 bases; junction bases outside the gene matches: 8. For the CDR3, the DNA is TGTGCCAGCAGCCACGGACTAGCGGGAGGGGGGGTTGAGCAGTTCTTC. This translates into CASSHGLAGGGVEQFF.

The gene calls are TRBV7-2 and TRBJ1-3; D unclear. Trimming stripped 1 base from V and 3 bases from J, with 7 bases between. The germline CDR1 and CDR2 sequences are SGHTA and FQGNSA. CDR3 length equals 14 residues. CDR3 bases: TGTGCCAGCAGCTTAGTTCGGTATGGAAACACCATATATTTT. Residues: CASSLVRYGNTIYF.

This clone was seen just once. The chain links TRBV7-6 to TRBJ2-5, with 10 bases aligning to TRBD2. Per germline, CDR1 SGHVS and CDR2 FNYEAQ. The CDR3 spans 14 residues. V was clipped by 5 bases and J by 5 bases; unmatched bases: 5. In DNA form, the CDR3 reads TGTGCCAGCAGCAAAACAGCGGGAGGGGAGACCCAGTACTTC. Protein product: CASSKTAGGETQYF. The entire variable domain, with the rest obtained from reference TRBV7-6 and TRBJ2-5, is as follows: GAGVSQSPRYKVTKRGQDVALRCDPISGHVSLYWYRQALGQGPEFLTYFNYEAQQDKSGLPNDRFSAERPEGSISTLTIQRTEQRDSAMYRCASSKTAGGETQYFGPGTRLLVL.

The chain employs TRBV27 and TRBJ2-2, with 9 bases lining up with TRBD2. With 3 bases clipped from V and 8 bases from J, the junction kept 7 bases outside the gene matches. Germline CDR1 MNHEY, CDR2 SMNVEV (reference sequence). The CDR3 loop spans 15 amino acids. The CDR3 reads CASSFYSGSGGELFF. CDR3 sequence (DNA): TGTGCCAGCAGTTTCTATAGCGGGAGTGGGGGGGAGCTGTTTTTT.

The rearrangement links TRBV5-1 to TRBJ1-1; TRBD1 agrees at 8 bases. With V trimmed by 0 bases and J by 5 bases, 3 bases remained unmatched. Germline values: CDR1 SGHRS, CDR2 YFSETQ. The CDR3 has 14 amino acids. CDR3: CASSLGTGMTEAFF. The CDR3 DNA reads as TGCGCCAGCAGCTTGGGGACAGGGATGACTGAAGCTTTCTTT.

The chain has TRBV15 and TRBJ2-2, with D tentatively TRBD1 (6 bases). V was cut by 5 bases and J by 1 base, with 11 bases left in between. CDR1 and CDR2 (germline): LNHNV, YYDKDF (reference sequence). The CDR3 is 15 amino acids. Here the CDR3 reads CATSVTRGNTGELFF. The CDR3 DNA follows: TGTGCCACCAGCGTAACCAGGGGGAACACCGGGGAGCTGTTTTTT.

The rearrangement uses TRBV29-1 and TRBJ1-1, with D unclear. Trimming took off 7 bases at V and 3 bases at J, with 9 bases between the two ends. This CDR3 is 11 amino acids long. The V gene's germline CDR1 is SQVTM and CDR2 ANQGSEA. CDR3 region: CSALSDTEAFF. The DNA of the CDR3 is TGCAGCGCCTTATCGGACACTGAAGCTTTCTTT.

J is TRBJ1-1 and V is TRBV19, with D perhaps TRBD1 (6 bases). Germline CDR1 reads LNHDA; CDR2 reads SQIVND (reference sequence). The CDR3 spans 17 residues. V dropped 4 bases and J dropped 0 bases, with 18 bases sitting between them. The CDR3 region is CASSTLQRGGMNTEAFF. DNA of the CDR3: TGTGCCAGTAGTACCCTCCAGAGGGGGGGAATGAACACTGAAGCTTTCTTT.

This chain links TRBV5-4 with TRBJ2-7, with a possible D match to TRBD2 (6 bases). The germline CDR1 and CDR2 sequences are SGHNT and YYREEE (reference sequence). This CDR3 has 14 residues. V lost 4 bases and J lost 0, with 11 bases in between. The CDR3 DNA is TGTGCCAGCAGCGGCCTCGGGGGCTCCTACGAGCAGTACTTC. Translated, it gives CASSGLGGSYEQYF.

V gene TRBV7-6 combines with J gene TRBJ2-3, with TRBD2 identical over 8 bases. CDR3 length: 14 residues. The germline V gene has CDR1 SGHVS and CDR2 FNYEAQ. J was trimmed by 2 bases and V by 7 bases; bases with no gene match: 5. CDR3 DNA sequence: TGTGCCAGCACCCCGCGGGGGGCCACAGATACGCAGTATTTT. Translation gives CASTPRGATDTQYF.

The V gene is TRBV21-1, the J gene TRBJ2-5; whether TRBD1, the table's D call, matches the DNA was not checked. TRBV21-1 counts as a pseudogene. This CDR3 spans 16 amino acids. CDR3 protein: CASSKALGDRGETQYF. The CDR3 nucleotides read TGTGCCAGCAGCAAAGCGCTGGGGGACAGGGGAGAGACCCAGTACTTC.

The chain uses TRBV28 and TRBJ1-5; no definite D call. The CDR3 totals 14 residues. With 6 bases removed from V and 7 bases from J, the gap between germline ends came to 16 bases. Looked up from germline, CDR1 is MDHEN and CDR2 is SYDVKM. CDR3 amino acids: CASRPSGRGQPQHF. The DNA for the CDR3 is TGTGCCAGCAGACCCTCCGGGCGGGGACAGCCCCAGCATTTT.

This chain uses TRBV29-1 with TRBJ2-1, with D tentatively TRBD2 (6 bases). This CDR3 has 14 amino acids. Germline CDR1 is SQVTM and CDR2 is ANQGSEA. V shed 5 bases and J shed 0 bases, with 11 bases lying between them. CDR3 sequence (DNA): TGCAGCGTTTATAGCGGAAGCTCCTACAATGAGCAGTTCTTC. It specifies CSVYSGSSYNEQFF.

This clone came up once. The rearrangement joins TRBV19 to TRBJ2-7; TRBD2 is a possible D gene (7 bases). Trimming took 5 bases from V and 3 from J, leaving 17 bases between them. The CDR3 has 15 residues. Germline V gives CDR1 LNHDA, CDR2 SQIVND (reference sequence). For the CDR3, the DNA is TGTGCCAGTAGTCCCCGGGGGGCGGGTTTCTACGAGCAGTACTTC. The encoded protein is CASSPRGAGFYEQYF.

CDR3 amino acids: CASTNDRGREKLFF. The CDR3 bases are TGCGCCAGCACCAACGACAGGGGCCGTGAAAAACTGTTTTTT. The V and J genes are TRBV5-1 and TRBJ1-4, with 8 bases lining up with TRBD1. Germline-derived CDR1 and CDR2 are SGHRS and YFSETQ. With V trimmed by 6 bases and J by 7 bases, 8 bases remained unmatched. This CDR3 is built from 14 residues.

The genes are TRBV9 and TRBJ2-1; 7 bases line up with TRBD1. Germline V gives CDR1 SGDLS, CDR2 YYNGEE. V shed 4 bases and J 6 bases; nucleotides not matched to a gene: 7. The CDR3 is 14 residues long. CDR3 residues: CASSFTTGSNEQFF. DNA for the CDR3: TGTGCCAGCAGCTTTACGACAGGGAGCAATGAGCAGTTCTTC.

The CDR3 DNA reads TGTGCCAGCAGCCTGACTAGCGGGGTCTCCTACGAGCAGTACTTC. Its translation: CASSLTSGVSYEQYF. This chain connects TRBV7-2 to TRBJ2-7; 11 positions agree with TRBD2. With 5 bases clipped from V and 0 bases from J, the junction kept 3 bases outside the gene matches. Germline lookup yields CDR1 SGHTA and CDR2 FQGNSA. CDR3 length: 15 residues.

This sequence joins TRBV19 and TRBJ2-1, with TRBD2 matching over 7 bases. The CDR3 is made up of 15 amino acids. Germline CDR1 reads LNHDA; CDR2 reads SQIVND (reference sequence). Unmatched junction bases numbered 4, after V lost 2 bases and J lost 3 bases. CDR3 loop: CASSITAGDYNEQFF. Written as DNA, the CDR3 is TGTGCCAGTAGTATAACGGCGGGGGACTACAATGAGCAGTTCTTC. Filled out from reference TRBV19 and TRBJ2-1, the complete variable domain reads DGGITQSPKYLFRKEGQNVTLSCEQNLNHDAMYWYRQDPGQGLRLIYYSQIVNDFQKGDIAEGYSVSREKKESFPLTVTSAQKNPTAFYLCASSITAGDYNEQFFGPGTRLTVL.

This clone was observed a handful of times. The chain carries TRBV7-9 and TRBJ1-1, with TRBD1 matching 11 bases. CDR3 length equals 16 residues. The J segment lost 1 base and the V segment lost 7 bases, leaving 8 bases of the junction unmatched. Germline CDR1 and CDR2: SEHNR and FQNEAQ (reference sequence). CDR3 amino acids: CASKDRGPPSNTEAFF. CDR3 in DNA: TGTGCCAGCAAGGACAGGGGGCCGCCGTCGAACACTGAAGCTTTCTTT.

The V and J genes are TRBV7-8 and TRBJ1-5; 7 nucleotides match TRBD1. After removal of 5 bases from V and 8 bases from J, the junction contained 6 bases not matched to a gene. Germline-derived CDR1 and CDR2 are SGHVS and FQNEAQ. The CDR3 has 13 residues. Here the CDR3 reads CASSPTGLKPQHF. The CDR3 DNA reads TGTGCCAGCAGCCCGACAGGGCTGAAGCCCCAGCATTTT.

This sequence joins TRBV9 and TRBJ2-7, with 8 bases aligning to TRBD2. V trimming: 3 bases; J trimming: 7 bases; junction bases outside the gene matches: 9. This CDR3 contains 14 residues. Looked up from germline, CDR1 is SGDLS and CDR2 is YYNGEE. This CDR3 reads CASSALAGSWEQYF. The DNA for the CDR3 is TGTGCCAGCAGCGCCTTAGCGGGATCGTGGGAGCAGTACTTC.

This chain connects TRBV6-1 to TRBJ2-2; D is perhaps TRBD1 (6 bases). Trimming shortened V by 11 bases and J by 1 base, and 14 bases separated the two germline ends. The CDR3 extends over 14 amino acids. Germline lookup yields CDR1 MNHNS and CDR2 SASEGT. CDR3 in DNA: TGTGCCTATTCCAGGACAGAGAACACCGGGGAGCTGTTTTTT. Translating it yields CAYSRTENTGELFF.

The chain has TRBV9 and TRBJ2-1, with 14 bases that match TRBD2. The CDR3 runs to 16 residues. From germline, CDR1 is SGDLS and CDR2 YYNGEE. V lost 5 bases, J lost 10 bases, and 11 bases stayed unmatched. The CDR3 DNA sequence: TGTGCCAGCAGTCAGGGGGGGACTAGCGGGAGTGGGGAGCAGTTCTTC. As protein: CASSQGGTSGSGEQFF.

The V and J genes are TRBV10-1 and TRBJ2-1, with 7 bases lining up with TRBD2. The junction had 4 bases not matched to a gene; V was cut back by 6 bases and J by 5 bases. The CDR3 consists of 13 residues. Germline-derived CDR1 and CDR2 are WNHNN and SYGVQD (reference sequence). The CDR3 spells CASSPGTNNEQFF. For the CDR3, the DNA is TGCGCCAGCAGCCCCGGGACTAACAATGAGCAGTTCTTC.

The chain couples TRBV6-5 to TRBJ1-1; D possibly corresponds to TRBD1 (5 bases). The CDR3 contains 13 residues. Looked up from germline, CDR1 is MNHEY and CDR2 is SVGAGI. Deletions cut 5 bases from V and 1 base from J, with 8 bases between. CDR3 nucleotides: TGTGCCAGCAGTCTGGGGGGGAACACTGAAGCTTTCTTT. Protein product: CASSLGGNTEAFF.

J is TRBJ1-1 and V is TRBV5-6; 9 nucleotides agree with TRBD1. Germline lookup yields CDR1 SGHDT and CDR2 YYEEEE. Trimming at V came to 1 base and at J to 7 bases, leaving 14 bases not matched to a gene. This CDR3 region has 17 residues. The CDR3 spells CASSLFRATGGRNEAFF. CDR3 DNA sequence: TGTGCCAGCAGCTTGTTTCGAGCCACAGGGGGCCGGAATGAAGCTTTCTTT.

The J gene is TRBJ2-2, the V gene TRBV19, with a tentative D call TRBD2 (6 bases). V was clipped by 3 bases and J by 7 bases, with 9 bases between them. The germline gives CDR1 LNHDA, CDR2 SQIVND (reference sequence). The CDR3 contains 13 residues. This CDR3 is CASSMKGGGELFF. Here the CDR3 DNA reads TGTGCCAGTAGTATGAAGGGAGGCGGGGAGCTGTTTTTT.